Each of the 27 T cell receptor beta chains below was sequenced from the same sample in a study of regulatory T cells in long-lasting Graves disease. Noted time point: newly diagnosed GD, antithyroid drugs for less than 3 months. PBMC RNA was the source of the TCR library. HTBI primers from iRepertoire and Arm-PCR of CDR3 regions yielded the TCR beta libraries. A single record per CDR3 protein comes from TCRdb applying MiXCR to the multiplex PCR reads. The table lists hundreds of thousands of distinct CDR3 sequences, roughly 16% of them singletons. The sequencing here drew on peripheral blood mononuclear cells (PBMCs), taken at new diagnosis, from a patient treated with antithyroid drugs. The receptors originated from a female donor with Graves disease.

The CDR3 DNA sequence: TGTGCTTCGAAAGTTAATCTGGAGGGTTATGGCTACACCTTC. Its translation: CASKVNLEGYGYTF. The chain couples TRBV10-3 to TRBJ1-2; D is undetermined. Germline CDR1 ENHRY, CDR2 SYGVKD. This CDR3 region has 14 residues.

V and J are TRBV29-1 and TRBJ1-2, with a tentative D call TRBD1 (6 bases). Trimming pared 4 bases from V and 7 bases from J, leaving 13 bases between. Germline V gives CDR1 SQVTM, CDR2 ANQGSEA. This CDR3 comprises 12 residues. The CDR3 region is CSVVQGDFGYTF. The CDR3 DNA sequence: TGCAGCGTTGTACAGGGAGACTTTGGCTACACCTTC. The variable domain in full, with the rest retrieved from reference TRBV29-1 and TRBJ1-2, is SAVISQKPSRDICQRGTSLTIQCQVDSQVTMMFWYRQQPGQSLTLIATANQGSEATYESGFVIDKFPISRPNLTFSTLTVSNMSPEDSSIYLCSVVQGDFGYTFGSGTRLTVV.

This clonotype was counted at least ten times. V gene TRBV27 combines with J gene TRBJ2-3, with TRBD2 matching over 11 bases. CDR1 and CDR2 (germline): MNHEY, SMNVEV (reference sequence). The ends lost 2 bases at V and 1 base at J; junction bases unmatched: 11. The length of the CDR3 is 19 residues. DNA of the CDR3: TGTGCCAGCAGTTTAGGGACTAGCGGAATTTATCCCGGCACAGATACGCAGTATTTT. Encoded protein: CASSLGTSGIYPGTDTQYF.

This clonotype was seen only once. A much larger clone sits a single nucleotide away, making a read error possible. The CDR3 coding sequence is TGTGCCAGCTCCCCAAGCGACGGGAACACTGAAGCTTTCTTT. Amino acid sequence: CASSPSDGNTEAFF. The chain links TRBV18 to TRBJ1-1; D unresolved. Germline V gene sequence: CDR1 KGHSH, CDR2 LQKENI. This CDR3 contains 14 residues. The V end was cut by 6 bases, the J end by 1 base, with 12 bases between. Full variable domain (outside the CDR3, taken from reference TRBV18 and TRBJ1-1): NAGVMQNPRHLVRRRGQEARLRCSPMKGHSHVYWYRQLPEEGLKFMVYLQKENIIDESGMPKERFSAEFPKEGPSILRIQQVVRGDSAAYFCASSPSDGNTEAFFGQGTRLTVV.

This clonotype occurred many times. This chain uses TRBV20-1 with TRBJ1-1, with 8 bases that match TRBD1. Germline V gene sequence: CDR1 DFQATT, CDR2 SNEGSKA (reference sequence). CDR3 length equals 14 residues. Germline trimming cut 0 bases from V and 3 bases from J; bases unmatched to any gene: 3. The CDR3, as DNA: TGCAGTGCTAGAGATCAGGGGGCGGACACTGAAGCTTTCTTT. Its protein product is CSARDQGADTEAFF.

The chain is built from TRBV20-1 and TRBJ2-2; 9 bases match TRBD2. Germline V gene lookup returns CDR1 DFQATT and CDR2 SNEGSKA (reference sequence). After removal of 3 bases from V and 5 bases from J, the junction contained 10 bases not matched to a gene. CDR3 length: 16 residues. CDR3 protein: CSASHISGSGTGELFF. The DNA of the CDR3 is TGCAGTGCTAGTCACATTAGCGGGAGTGGGACCGGGGAGCTGTTTTTT.

This clonotype came up a few times. The CDR3 loop is CASSLIRAREPNEKLFF. In DNA form, the CDR3 reads TGCGCCAGCAGCTTGATCCGGGCGAGGGAGCCTAATGAAAAACTGTTTTTT. The V call is TRBV5-1, the J call TRBJ1-4, with D hard to call. V shed 1 base and J shed 3 bases, with 16 bases lying between them. The CDR3 is 17 residues long. Germline CDR1 is SGHRS and CDR2 is YFSETQ.

In this sample, this clonotype turned up many times. A much larger clonotype is one base distant, so this may be a read error. The V and J genes are TRBV2 and TRBJ2-5; the D gene is possibly TRBD1 (6 bases). Germline V lookup: CDR1 SNHLY, CDR2 FYNNEI. Trimming pared 0 bases from V and 0 bases from J, leaving 11 bases between. The CDR3 contains 16 residues. CDR3 sequence reads: CASSEAGTRYQETQYF. The DNA for the CDR3 is TGTGCCAGCAGTGAAGCCGGGACAAGGTACCAAGAGACCCAGTACTTC.

This clonotype came up many times. The chain links TRBV5-1 to TRBJ2-3; tentative D call: TRBD2 (6 bases). Trimming left V 7 bases short and J 2 bases short, with 20 bases between. The V gene's germline CDR1 is SGHRS and CDR2 YFSETQ. CDR3 size: 16 residues. DNA for the CDR3: TGCGCCAGCGCCAAAACTCCCCGGCGGGACACAGATACGCAGTATTTT. This gives the protein CASAKTPRRDTDTQYF.

This clonotype was counted only a few times. This chain links TRBV29-1 with TRBJ2-7; 9 bases line up with TRBD2. The CDR3 has 16 residues. CDR1 and CDR2 (germline): SQVTM, ANQGSEA. The J segment lost 2 bases and the V segment lost 0 bases, leaving 8 bases of the junction unmatched. CDR3 in amino acids: CSVEDLGLAGTYEQYF. The CDR3 DNA reads as TGCAGCGTTGAAGATCTGGGGCTAGCGGGAACCTACGAGCAGTACTTC.

This clonotype appeared many times. The chain has TRBV12-3 or TRBV12-4 and TRBJ2-7; 8 bases agree with TRBD2. This CDR3 is built from 16 residues. Trimming cost V 3 bases and J 6 bases; bases outside gene matches: 13. As DNA, the CDR3 is TGTGCCAGCAGTTTTTTACCCCCCGGGACTAGATCCGAGCAGTACTTC. As protein: CASSFLPPGTRSEQYF.

V and J are TRBV10-3 and TRBJ2-3, with TRBD1 matching 7 bases. V shed 10 bases and J 0 bases; nucleotides not matched to a gene: 7. The germline V gene encodes CDR1 ENHRY and CDR2 SYGVKD. CDR3 length equals 14 residues. This CDR3 reads CASRDSASTDTQYF. The CDR3 bases are TGTGCCAGCCGGGACAGTGCTAGCACAGATACGCAGTATTTT.

This clonotype was seen more than once but under ten times. The rearrangement uses TRBV20-1 and TRBJ2-6; D gene unclear. The germline CDR1 and CDR2 sequences are DFQATT and SNEGSKA (reference sequence). The length of the CDR3 is 13 residues. Trimming pared 1 base from V and 3 bases from J, leaving 4 bases between. As DNA, the CDR3 is TGCAGTGCTAGAGTATTTGGGGCCAACGTCCTGACTTTC. Its protein product is CSARVFGANVLTF.

This clonotype has at least ten counts. This chain joins TRBV27 and TRBJ1-1, with TRBD1 matching over 8 bases. The germline gives CDR1 MNHEY, CDR2 SMNVEV (reference sequence). This CDR3 is 14 amino acids long. J gave up 1 base and V 7 bases, and 5 bases lay outside the gene matches. The CDR3 sequence: CASTLRGRNTEAFF. CDR3 bases: TGTGCCAGCACCCTCAGGGGGCGGAACACTGAAGCTTTCTTT.

The gene calls are TRBV6-2 or TRBV6-3 and TRBJ2-7; possibly TRBD1 for D (5 bases). The CDR3 sequence is 13 residues long. Trimming stripped 8 bases from V and 7 bases from J, with 18 bases between. CDR1 is MNHEY and CDR2 is SVGEGT in the germline V gene. The CDR3 region is CASLQRPGFEQYF. DNA of the CDR3: TGTGCCAGCCTCCAACGGCCAGGGTTTGAGCAGTACTTC.

With respect to this clonotype: A far larger clone is just one base off, so this is likely a read error. The J gene is TRBJ2-3, the V gene TRBV7-2; tentatively, D is TRBD2 (6 bases). Germline loops: CDR1 SGHTA, CDR2 FQGNSA. The CDR3 totals 15 residues. The CDR3 nucleotides are TGTGCCTGCAGCTCATGGGGGGATCGAACAGATACGCAGTATTTT. Translating it yields CACSSWGDRTDTQYF.

This clonotype has ten or more counts. The chain couples TRBV12-3 or TRBV12-4 to TRBJ1-1, with no clear D. V lost 4 bases and J lost 6, with 27 bases in between. CDR3 length equals 18 residues. The chain's CDR3 is CASSSLPSHTRDTAEAFF. The CDR3 region has the DNA TGTGCCAGCAGTTCTTTGCCCTCCCACACACGGGATACGGCTGAAGCTTTCTTT.

J is TRBJ2-7 and V is TRBV28, with 8 bases aligning to TRBD1. V gave up 8 bases and J gave up 4 bases; unmatched junction bases: 7. The V gene's germline CDR1 is MDHEN and CDR2 SYDVKM. This CDR3 spans 13 amino acids. The DNA of the CDR3 is TGTGCCAGCCACGGGACAGGACTTTACGAGCAGTACTTC. This gives the protein CASHGTGLYEQYF.

There are many counts of this clonotype. V usage is TRBV27 and J usage is TRBJ2-5, with 9 bases lining up with TRBD2. Germline CDR1 reads MNHEY; CDR2 reads SMNVEV (reference sequence). CDR3 length equals 14 residues. V lost 10 bases and J lost 3; bases outside the gene matches: 9. CDR3 sequence: CATKTRTSEETQYF. The CDR3 bases are TGTGCCACCAAGACCCGGACTAGCGAAGAGACCCAGTACTTC.

This clonotype was seen ten or more times. The CDR3 DNA reads TGTGCCAGCACGCGGGGGTTCCCTCCCCTCGGCTACACCTTC. Protein: CASTRGFPPLGYTF. V and J are TRBV6-1 and TRBJ1-2; D may be TRBD1 (5 bases). Germline V lookup: CDR1 MNHNS, CDR2 SASEGT. V shed 7 bases and J shed 8 bases, with 20 bases lying between them. The CDR3 is 14 amino acids.

This clonotype was seen a few times. The chain links TRBV4-1 to TRBJ1-1; no clear D gene. CDR1 is MGHRA and CDR2 is YSYEKL in the germline V gene. This CDR3 has 15 amino acids. V dropped 1 base and J dropped 0 bases, with 9 bases sitting between them. CDR3 in DNA: TGCGCCAGCAGCCAAGGGTCACAGATGAACACTGAAGCTTTCTTT. Amino acids: CASSQGSQMNTEAFF.

This clonotype occurred many times. The CDR3 DNA reads TGCGCCAGCAGTCCCGGGGCTCACTCTGGAAACACCATATATTTT. Encoded protein: CASSPGAHSGNTIYF. The chain couples TRBV4-1 to TRBJ1-3, with a possible D match to TRBD1 (5 bases). From germline, CDR1 is MGHRA and CDR2 YSYEKL. The CDR3 extends over 15 amino acids. Trimming left V 6 bases short and J 0 bases short, with 12 bases between.

This clonotype was seen repeatedly, ten times or more. V is TRBV9 and J is TRBJ2-1; no clear D gene. Trimming pared 4 bases from V and 1 base from J, leaving 15 bases between. Germline V lookup: CDR1 SGDLS, CDR2 YYNGEE. CDR3 length: 16 residues. Written as DNA, the CDR3 is TGTGCCAGCAGCCCTTCCTACTGGGGATCCTACAATGAGCAGTTCTTC. As protein: CASSPSYWGSYNEQFF. Together with reference TRBV9 and TRBJ2-1, the CDR3 gives the full variable domain: DSGVTQTPKHLITATGQRVTLRCSPRSGDLSVYWYQQSLDQGLQFLIQYYNGEERAKGNILERFSAQQFPDLHSELNLSSLELGDSALYFCASSPSYWGSYNEQFFGPGTRLTVL.

This clonotype came up many times. The chain recombines TRBV20-1 with TRBJ2-3; 8 bases fit TRBD1. Germline trimming cut 6 bases from V and 2 bases from J; bases unmatched to any gene: 10. CDR1 is DFQATT, CDR2 SNEGSKA, per germline (reference sequence). The CDR3 is made up of 15 amino acids. The CDR3: CSAHTGGSYTDTQYF. The DNA of the CDR3 is TGCAGTGCCCACACAGGGGGTTCGTACACAGATACGCAGTATTTT.

About this clonotype itself: A single base separates this from a much larger clone, so it may be a read error. The DNA of the CDR3 is TGTGCCAACAGCCCCGGTCCAGGGGATACGCAGTATTTT. Its protein product is CANSPGPGDTQYF. J is TRBJ2-3 and V is TRBV7-8, with a tentative D call TRBD1 (5 bases). The CDR3 is 13 residues long. CDR1 is SGHVS, CDR2 FQNEAQ, per germline. Based on the CDR3 plus reference TRBV7-8 and TRBJ2-3, the full variable domain is GAGVSQSPRYKVAKRGQDVALRCDPISGHVSLFWYQQALGQGPEFLTYFQNEAQLDKSGLPSDRFFAERPEGSVSTLKIQRTQQEDSAVYLCANSPGPGDTQYFGPGTRLTVL.

This clonotype was recorded a few times. The chain has TRBV10-1 and TRBJ1-2; D is ambiguous. Germline V gives CDR1 WNHNN, CDR2 SYGVQD (reference sequence). V was trimmed by 5 bases and J by 4 bases, leaving 14 bases between them. The CDR3 consists of 14 residues. The CDR3 region is CASSPLGTSYGYTF. CDR3 coding DNA: TGCGCCAGCAGTCCTTTAGGCACCTCCTATGGCTACACCTTC.

This clonotype was found many times. J is TRBJ2-7 and V is TRBV27; TRBD2 aligns across 11 bases. This CDR3 spans 14 amino acids. CDR1 is MNHEY, CDR2 SMNVEV, per germline (reference sequence). Germline trimming cut 8 bases from V and 3 bases from J; bases unmatched to any gene: 6. CDR3 sequence reads: CASGGTSGYYEQYF. DNA for the CDR3: TGTGCCAGCGGTGGGACTAGCGGATACTACGAGCAGTACTTC.